These 23 T cell receptor beta chains were sequenced from one sample in a study of T cells in Graves' hyperthyroidism and ophthalmopathy (dated by TCRdb to the late 2010s). The library was produced with multiplex PCR. The reads were generated on an Illumina HiSeq 2000. TCR beta CDR3 regions were amplified from RNA transcripts. The first round of RT-PCR for the TCR CDR3 was performed with the HTBI primer set and the Qiagen OneStep RT-PCR kit. The public sequencing data were trimmed at Q25 with fastp and processed into clonotypes with MiXCR by TCRdb, which kept only in-frame beta chains. Rows matching on CDR3 protein sequence are summarized as one entry with the most common DNA and genes. Present in this sample are 500,000 to 600,000 distinct CDR3 sequences, more than 45% of which were seen just once. The ten largest clones capture 15% to 20% of the sample. The sample taken for sequencing was peripheral blood or thyroid tissue (not recorded which). Every receptor here comes from an adult woman with Graves' disease, either hyperthyroidism or ophthalmopathy (not recorded which).

Ten or more counts support this clonotype. The chain employs TRBV28 and TRBJ1-2; 7 positions match TRBD1. V shed 10 bases and J 2 bases; nucleotides not matched to a gene: 13. The CDR3 has 15 amino acids. Germline V gene sequence: CDR1 MDHEN, CDR2 SYDVKM. CDR3 in DNA: TGTGCCACGGCATCCCGGGACAGCCGAAACTATGGCTACACCTTC. Translating gives CATASRDSRNYGYTF.

V gene TRBV7-8 combines with J gene TRBJ2-7; D is perhaps TRBD2 (6 bases). Between the trimmed V and J ends, which lost 6 bases and 3 bases, there was a span of 15 bases. Per germline, CDR1 SGHVS and CDR2 FQNEAQ. This CDR3 spans 14 amino acids. In DNA, the CDR3 is TGTGCCAGCAGGGCCGACGGGGGAGGCTACGAGCAGTACTTC. Translation gives CASRADGGGYEQYF.

This clonotype showed up many times. V is TRBV4-2 and J is TRBJ1-2; TRBD1 agrees at 7 bases. The CDR3 length is 14 residues. Trimming at V came to 0 bases and at J to 8 bases, leaving 6 bases not matched to a gene. CDR1 is LGHNA, CDR2 YNFKEQ, per germline. CDR3 DNA sequence: TGTGCCAGCAGCCAAGATAACAGGGGTAGCGGCTACACCTTC. Translating it yields CASSQDNRGSGYTF.

This clonotype has a count of ten or more. This chain joins TRBV5-1 and TRBJ2-2, with 11 bases identical to TRBD1. The CDR3 is 16 residues long. V shed 3 bases and J 5 bases; nucleotides not matched to a gene: 6. In germline, CDR1 is SGHRS, CDR2 YFSETQ. CDR3: CASSSGQGANTGELFF. The CDR3 bases are TGCGCCAGCAGCTCCGGACAGGGGGCAAATACCGGGGAGCTGTTTTTT.

This clonotype was counted at least ten times. The chain is built from TRBV24-1 and TRBJ1-4; no definite D call. The germline V and J ends were trimmed by 4 bases and 7 bases, with 6 bases remaining between them. This CDR3 has 12 residues. Germline V gives CDR1 KGHDR, CDR2 SFDVKD. CDR3 bases: TGTGCCACCAGTGACCATACTGAAAAACTGTTTTTT. Its translation is CATSDHTEKLFF.

This clonotype turned up a few times. In this CDR3 the conserved last residue, phenylalanine or tryptophan, is missing, so a read error is likely. In DNA form, the CDR3 reads TGTGCCAGCAGCCAAGAATTATTAGGGAGACAAGAGACCCAGTACCTC. Translating gives CASSQELLGRQETQYL. This chain joins TRBV4-2 and TRBJ2-5; TRBD2 might be the D (5 bases). Germline V CDR1 and CDR2: LGHNA, YNFKEQ. The CDR3 is 16 residues long. V was clipped by 0 bases and J by 2 bases, with 13 bases between them.

This clonotype was seen just once. The J gene is TRBJ2-7, the V gene TRBV9; TRBD2 might be the D (5 bases). V dropped 2 bases and J dropped 2 bases, with 17 bases sitting between them. The CDR3 has 16 residues. Germline CDR1 is SGDLS and CDR2 is YYNGEE. The CDR3 sequence: CASSVEDGRDAYEQYF. The CDR3 nucleotides are TGTGCCAGCAGCGTTGAAGACGGACGGGATGCCTACGAGCAGTACTTC. Using reference TRBV9 and TRBJ2-7 for the parts outside the CDR3, the full variable domain is DSGVTQTPKHLITATGQRVTLRCSPRSGDLSVYWYQQSLDQGLQFLIQYYNGEERAKGNILERFSAQQFPDLHSELNLSSLELGDSALYFCASSVEDGRDAYEQYFGPGTRLTVT.

The chain has TRBV7-9 and TRBJ1-4, with D possibly being TRBD1 (6 bases). CDR3 size: 14 residues. V was pared by 5 bases and J by 8 bases, with 15 bases between. Per germline, CDR1 SEHNR and CDR2 FQNEAQ (reference sequence). DNA for the CDR3: TGTGCCAGCAGCCCGGTGGGGGGCAGAGAAAAACTGTTTTTT. Protein sequence: CASSPVGGREKLFF.

As concerns this clonotype: One end of the junction does not line up with germline, which may come from a read error. This sequence joins TRBV15 and TRBJ1-2; 10 positions agree with TRBD1. The length of the CDR3 is 14 residues. Per the germline V gene, CDR1 is LNHNV and CDR2 is YYDKDF (reference sequence). The CDR3 region is CATSMGTGDFGYTF. For the CDR3, the DNA is TGTGCTACCAGCATGGGGACAGGGGACTTTGGCTACACCTTC.

This clonotype was seen repeatedly, ten times or more. Sequence at one end of the junction differs from germline and may be a read error. The V gene is TRBV7-2, the J gene TRBJ2-2, with D possibly being TRBD2 (6 bases). Germline V gives CDR1 SGHTA, CDR2 FQGNSA. This CDR3 contains 19 residues. The CDR3: CASSLAKEDLPGDTGELFF. DNA for the CDR3: TGTGCCAGCAGCCTAGCGAAAGAGGACCTACCCGGGGACACCGGGGAGCTGTTTTTT.

This clonotype was counted at least ten times. This rearrangement joins TRBV5-1 to TRBJ2-5; 12 bases fit TRBD2. This CDR3 comprises 17 residues. Germline V gene lookup returns CDR1 SGHRS and CDR2 YFSETQ. The V and J ends lost 0 bases and 2 bases, in that order; junction bases with no gene match: 5. This chain's CDR3 is CASSLVTSGSGQETQYF. The CDR3 DNA follows: TGCGCCAGCAGCTTGGTGACTAGCGGGAGCGGTCAAGAGACCCAGTACTTC.

V usage is TRBV24-1 and J usage is TRBJ1-1, with unresolved D. V was clipped by 4 bases and J by 2 bases, with 25 bases between them. The CDR3 sequence is 19 residues long. Germline V gene sequence: CDR1 KGHDR, CDR2 SFDVKD. In DNA form, the CDR3 reads TGTGCCACCAGTGACAACCGCAACATCGACCGGCTGGGAAACACTGAAGCTTTCTTT. It translates to CATSDNRNIDRLGNTEAFF.

Concerning this clonotype: This may be a read error: a much more frequent sequence differs by one nucleotide. The missing conserved phenylalanine or tryptophan at the end of this CDR3 makes a read error likely. The chain has TRBV4-1 and TRBJ2-7; 8 nucleotides align to TRBD1. Germline loops: CDR1 MGHRA, CDR2 YSYEKL. The CDR3 totals 15 residues. V dropped 6 bases and J dropped 2; count of bases not matched to a gene: 9. The CDR3 region is CASSSQPGQAYEQYL. DNA of the CDR3: TGCGCCAGCAGTTCACAACCGGGACAGGCCTACGAGCAGTACCTC.

This clonotype was seen many times. This CDR3 is CSASGLAEQYF. CDR3 bases: TGCAGTGCTAGTGGTCTAGCCGAGCAGTACTTC. The chain uses TRBV20-1 and TRBJ2-7, with TRBD2 as a possible D gene (5 bases). The CDR3 spans 11 residues. Trimming left V 3 bases short and J 6 bases short, with 9 bases between. CDR1 is DFQATT and CDR2 is SNEGSKA in the germline V gene (reference sequence).

With respect to this clonotype: Lacking the conserved final phenylalanine or tryptophan, this CDR3 likely reflects a read error. Because the CDR3's place on the DNA is in doubt, the DNA is left out and the CDR3 is given as listed by TCRdb. V usage is TRBV7-2 and J usage is TRBJ1-6; the D call in the table, TRBD1, was not verified against the DNA. The CDR3 sequence runs 11 residues, both termini included. Germline CDR1 reads SGHTA; CDR2 reads FQGNSA. The CDR3 protein is CASSHPRQGGS.

The chain recombines TRBV14 with TRBJ2-7; 11 bases map to TRBD2. The V and J ends lost 7 bases and 3 bases, in that order; junction bases with no gene match: 11. From germline, CDR1 is SGHDN and CDR2 FVKESK. The CDR3 runs 16 residues. Written as DNA, the CDR3 is TGTGCCAGCAACCCCCAGACTAGCGGGACGATCTACGAGCAGTACTTC. Translating it yields CASNPQTSGTIYEQYF.

This clonotype was detected many times. This chain joins TRBV20-1 and TRBJ2-7; D not certain. Trimming shortened V by 0 bases and J by 7 bases, and 16 bases separated the two germline ends. The germline V gene encodes CDR1 DFQATT and CDR2 SNEGSKA (reference sequence). The CDR3 loop spans 14 amino acids. CDR3 in amino acids: CSARDRLTAFEQYF. CDR3 nucleotides: TGCAGTGCTAGAGATCGCCTGACGGCCTTTGAGCAGTACTTC.

This clonotype was seen at least ten times. The chain carries TRBV29-1 and TRBJ2-7; no clear D gene. V shed 1 base and J shed 0 bases, with 10 bases lying between them. Germline CDR1 is SQVTM and CDR2 is ANQGSEA. The CDR3 totals 14 residues. CDR3 amino acids: CSVEVPGSSYEQYF. CDR3 DNA sequence: TGCAGCGTTGAAGTCCCCGGTAGCTCCTACGAGCAGTACTTC.

This clonotype appeared a single time. This may be a read error: a much more frequent sequence differs by one nucleotide. The V and J genes are TRBV24-1 and TRBJ2-5; 10 positions match TRBD2. The J call may be incorrect, as the DNA end agrees better with TRBJ2-1. This CDR3 is 19 amino acids long. The V gene's germline CDR1 is KGHDR and CDR2 SFDVKD. This chain's CDR3 is CATSDEASGRRANQETQFF. CDR3 bases: TGTGCCACCAGTGATGAGGCTAGCGGGAGAAGAGCCAATCAAGAGACCCAGTTCTTC.

Note on this clonotype: The junction does not match germline at one end; this may be a read error. The chain joins TRBV25-1 to TRBJ1-1, with 11 bases aligning to TRBD1. CDR1 and CDR2 (germline): MGHDK, SYGVNS. This CDR3 is 17 amino acids long. This CDR3 is CVSSEGQGEARITEAFF. The CDR3 DNA follows: TGTGTCAGCAGTGAGGGACAGGGGGAAGCGAGGATCACTGAAGCTTTCTTT.

This clonotype was recorded at least ten times. The chain carries TRBV4-1 and TRBJ2-5; possibly TRBD2 for D (6 bases). V was trimmed by 1 base and J by 7 bases, leaving 19 bases between them. The CDR3 is made up of 16 amino acids. Germline CDR1 MGHRA, CDR2 YSYEKL. The CDR3 here is CASSQAPLARHGTQYF. CDR3 DNA sequence: TGCGCCAGCAGCCAAGCTCCACTAGCACGCCACGGGACCCAGTACTTC.

This clonotype was detected ten times or more. CDR3 amino acids: CASKRAGVMPQHF. As DNA, the CDR3 is TGTGCCAGCAAGAGGGCAGGGGTAATGCCCCAGCATTTT. The genes are TRBV2 and TRBJ1-5; D possibly corresponds to TRBD1 (6 bases). Trimming stripped 7 bases from V and 9 bases from J, with 16 bases between. Germline loops: CDR1 SNHLY, CDR2 FYNNEI. The CDR3 extends over 13 amino acids.

The V gene is TRBV2, the J gene TRBJ1-5; 7 bases are shared with TRBD1. The trim removed 8 bases at V and 14 bases at J, leaving 9 bases unmatched. Germline V lookup: CDR1 SNHLY, CDR2 FYNNEI. The CDR3 totals 11 residues. The CDR3 loop reads CASVGGSYEHF. The CDR3 DNA is TGTGCCAGCGTAGGGGGCAGCTACGAGCATTTT. The full variable domain, completed using reference TRBV2 and TRBJ1-5, is EPEVTQTPSHQVTQMGQEVILRCVPISNHLYFYWYRQILGQKVEFLVSFYNNEISEKSEIFDDQFSVERPDGSNFTLKIRSTKLEDSAMYFCASVGGSYEHFGDGTRLSIL.